The T cell receptor beta chain described here comes from a study of naive and memory T cell subsets. CDR3 size: 14 residues. V shed 4 bases and J shed 0 bases, with 7 bases lying between them. Germline V CDR1 and CDR2: SNHLY, FYNNEI. Two oligonucleotides, mixed equimolar, formed the beta constant-region primer covering TRBC1 and TRBC2. The ligated cDNA underwent four PCR rounds using SP2 and nested alpha and beta constant-region primers. TCRdb re-called the UMI-ligation and nested PCR reads through MiXCR, storing one row per CDR3 protein. The data show fewer than 30,000 distinct CDR3 sequences, roughly 10% seen once. Comments on this clonotype: Antigen unknown.

Study findings and constraints: Clonotypes here are unpaired alpha or beta chain sequences.

Material: effector memory CD4+ T cells from blood. Subset indicated: effector memory, CD45RA- CD27-. The clonotype was recovered from a human donor in good health. This chain connects TRBV2 to TRBJ1-5; D is unresolved. CDR3 bases: TGTGCCAGCAGTGCAGTTTATAGCAATCAGCCCCAGCATTTT. Its translation is CASSAVYSNQPQHF.